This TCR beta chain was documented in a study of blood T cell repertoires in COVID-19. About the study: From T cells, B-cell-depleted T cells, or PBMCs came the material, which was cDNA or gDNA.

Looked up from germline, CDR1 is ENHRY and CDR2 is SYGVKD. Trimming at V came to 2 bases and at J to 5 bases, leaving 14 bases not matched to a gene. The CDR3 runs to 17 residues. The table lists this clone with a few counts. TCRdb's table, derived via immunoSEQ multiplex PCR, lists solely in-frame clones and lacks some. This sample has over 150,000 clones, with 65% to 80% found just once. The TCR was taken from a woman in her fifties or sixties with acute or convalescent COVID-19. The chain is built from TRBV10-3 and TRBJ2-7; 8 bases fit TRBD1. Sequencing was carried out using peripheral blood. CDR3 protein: CAISERAGGQSLHEQYF. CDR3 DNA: TGTGCCATCAGTGAGCGCGCAGGGGGCCAGAGTCTCCACGAGCAGTACTTC.